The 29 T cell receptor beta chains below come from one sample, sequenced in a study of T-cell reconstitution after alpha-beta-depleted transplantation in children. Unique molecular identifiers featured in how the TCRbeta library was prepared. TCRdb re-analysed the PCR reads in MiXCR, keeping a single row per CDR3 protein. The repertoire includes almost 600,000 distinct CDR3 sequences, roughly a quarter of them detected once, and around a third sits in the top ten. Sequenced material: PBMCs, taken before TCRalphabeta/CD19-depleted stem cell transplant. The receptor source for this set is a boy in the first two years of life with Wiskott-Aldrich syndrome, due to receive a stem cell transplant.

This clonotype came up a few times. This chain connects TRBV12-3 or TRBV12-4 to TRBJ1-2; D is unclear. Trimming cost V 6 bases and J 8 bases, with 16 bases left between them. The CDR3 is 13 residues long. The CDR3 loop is CASRASGSGGYTF. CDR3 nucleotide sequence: TGTGCCAGCAGAGCCTCAGGCTCGGGGGGCTACACCTTC.

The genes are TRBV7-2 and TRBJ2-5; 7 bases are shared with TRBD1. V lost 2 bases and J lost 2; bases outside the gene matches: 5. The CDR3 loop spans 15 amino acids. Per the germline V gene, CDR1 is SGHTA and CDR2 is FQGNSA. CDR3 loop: CASSLFATGQETQYF. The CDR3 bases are TGTGCCAGCAGCTTATTTGCGACAGGGCAAGAGACCCAGTACTTC. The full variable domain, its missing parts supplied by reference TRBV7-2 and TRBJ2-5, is GAGVSQSPSNKVTEKGKDVELRCDPISGHTALYWYRQSLGQGLEFLIYFQGNSAPDKSGLPSDRFSAERTGGSVSTLTIQRTQQEDSAVYLCASSLFATGQETQYFGPGTRLLVL.

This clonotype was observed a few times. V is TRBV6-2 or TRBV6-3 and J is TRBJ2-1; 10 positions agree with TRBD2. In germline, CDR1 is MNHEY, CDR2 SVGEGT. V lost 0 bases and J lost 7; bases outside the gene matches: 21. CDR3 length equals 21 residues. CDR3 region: CASSYSLAGSSGSLGRNEQFF. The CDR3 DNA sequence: TGTGCCAGCAGTTACTCATTGGCAGGCTCTAGCGGGAGTCTTGGTAGGAATGAGCAGTTCTTC.

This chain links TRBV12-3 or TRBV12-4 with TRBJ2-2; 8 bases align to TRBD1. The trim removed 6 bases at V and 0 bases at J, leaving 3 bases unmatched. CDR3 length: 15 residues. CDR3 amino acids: CASSRGQANTGELFF. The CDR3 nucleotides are TGTGCCAGCAGCCGGGGACAGGCGAACACCGGGGAGCTGTTTTTT.

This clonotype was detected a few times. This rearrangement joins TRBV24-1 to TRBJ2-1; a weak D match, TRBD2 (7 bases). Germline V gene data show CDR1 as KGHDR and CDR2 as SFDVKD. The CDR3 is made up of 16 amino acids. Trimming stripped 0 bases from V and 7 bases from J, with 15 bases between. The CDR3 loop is CATSDLPRGGINEQFF. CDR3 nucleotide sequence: TGTGCCACCAGTGATTTGCCCCGCGGGGGCATTAATGAGCAGTTCTTC.

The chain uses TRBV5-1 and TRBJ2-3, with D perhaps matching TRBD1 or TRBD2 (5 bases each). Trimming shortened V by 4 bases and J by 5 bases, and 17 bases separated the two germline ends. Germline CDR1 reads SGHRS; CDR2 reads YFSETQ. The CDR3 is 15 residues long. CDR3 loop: CASSRGDPEGDTQYF. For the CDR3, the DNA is TGCGCCAGCAGCAGAGGGGACCCCGAGGGAGATACGCAGTATTTT.

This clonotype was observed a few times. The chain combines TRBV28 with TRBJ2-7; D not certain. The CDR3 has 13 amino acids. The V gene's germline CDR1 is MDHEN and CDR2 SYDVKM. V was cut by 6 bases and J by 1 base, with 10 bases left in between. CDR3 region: CASSAIISYEQYF. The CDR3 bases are TGTGCCAGCAGCGCTATCATTTCCTACGAGCAGTACTTC. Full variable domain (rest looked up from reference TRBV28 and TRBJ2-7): DVKVTQSSRYLVKRTGEKVFLECVQDMDHENMFWYRQDPGLGLRLIYFSYDVKMKEKGDIPEGYSVSREKKERFSLILESASTNQTSMYLCASSAIISYEQYFGPGTRLTVT.

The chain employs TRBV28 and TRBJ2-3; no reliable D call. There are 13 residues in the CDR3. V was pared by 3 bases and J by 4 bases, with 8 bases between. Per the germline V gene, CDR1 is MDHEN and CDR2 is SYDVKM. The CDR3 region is CASSFPFPDTQYF. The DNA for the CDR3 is TGTGCCAGCAGTTTTCCGTTCCCAGATACGCAGTATTTT.

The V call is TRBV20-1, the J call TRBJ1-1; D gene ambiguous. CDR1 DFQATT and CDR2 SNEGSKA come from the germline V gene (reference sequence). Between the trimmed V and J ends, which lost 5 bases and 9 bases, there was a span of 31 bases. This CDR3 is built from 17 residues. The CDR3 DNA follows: TGCAGTGCTTATCGGGCGGGCCTTTCGAGTCGGGGAATCAAAGCTTTCTTT. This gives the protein CSAYRAGLSSRGIKAFF.

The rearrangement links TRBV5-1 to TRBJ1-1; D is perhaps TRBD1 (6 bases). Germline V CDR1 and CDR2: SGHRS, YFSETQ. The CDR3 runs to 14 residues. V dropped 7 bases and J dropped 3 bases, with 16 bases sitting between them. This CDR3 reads CASFPGQRHTEAFF. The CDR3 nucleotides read TGCGCCAGCTTCCCCGGACAGAGACACACTGAAGCTTTCTTT.

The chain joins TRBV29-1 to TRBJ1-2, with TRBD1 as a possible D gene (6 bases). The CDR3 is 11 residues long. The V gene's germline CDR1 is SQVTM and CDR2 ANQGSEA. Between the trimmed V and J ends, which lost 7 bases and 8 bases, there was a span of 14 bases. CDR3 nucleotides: TGCAGCGGGACAGTTTCCGGGGGCTACACCTTC. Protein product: CSGTVSGGYTF.

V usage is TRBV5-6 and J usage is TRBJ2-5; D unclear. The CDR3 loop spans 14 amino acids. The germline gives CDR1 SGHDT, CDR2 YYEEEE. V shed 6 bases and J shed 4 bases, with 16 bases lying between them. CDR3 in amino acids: CASTSGPFGETQYF. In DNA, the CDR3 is TGTGCCAGCACCTCCGGGCCCTTTGGAGAGACCCAGTACTTC.

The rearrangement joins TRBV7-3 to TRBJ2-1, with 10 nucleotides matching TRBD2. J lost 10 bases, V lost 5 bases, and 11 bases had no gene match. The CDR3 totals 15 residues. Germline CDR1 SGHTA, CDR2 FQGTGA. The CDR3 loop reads CASSQSGRAFGEQFF. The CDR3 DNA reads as TGTGCCAGCAGCCAGAGCGGGAGGGCCTTTGGAGAGCAGTTCTTC.

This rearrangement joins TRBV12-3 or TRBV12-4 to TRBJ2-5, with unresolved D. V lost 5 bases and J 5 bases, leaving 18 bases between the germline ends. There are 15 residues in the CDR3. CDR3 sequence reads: CASSDRALVEETQYF. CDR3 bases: TGTGCCAGCAGTGACCGGGCCCTCGTAGAGGAGACCCAGTACTTC.

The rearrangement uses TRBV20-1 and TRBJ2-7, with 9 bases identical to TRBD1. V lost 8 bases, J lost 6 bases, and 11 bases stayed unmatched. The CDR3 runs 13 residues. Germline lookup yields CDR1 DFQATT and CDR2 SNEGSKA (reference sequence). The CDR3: CSLVRDRDSEQYF. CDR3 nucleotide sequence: TGCAGTTTAGTCCGGGACAGGGACTCCGAGCAGTACTTC.

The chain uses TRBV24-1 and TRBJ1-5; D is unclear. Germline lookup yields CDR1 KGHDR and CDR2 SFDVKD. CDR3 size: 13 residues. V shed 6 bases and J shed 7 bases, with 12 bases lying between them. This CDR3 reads CATSRVGWQPQHF. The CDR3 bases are TGTGCCACCAGTCGGGTAGGGTGGCAGCCCCAGCATTTT.

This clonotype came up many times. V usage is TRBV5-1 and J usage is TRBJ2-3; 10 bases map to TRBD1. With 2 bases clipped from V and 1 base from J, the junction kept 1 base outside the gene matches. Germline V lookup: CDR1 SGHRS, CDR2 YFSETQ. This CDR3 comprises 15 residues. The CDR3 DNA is TGCGCCAGCAGCTTCGGACAGGGGGGCACAGATACGCAGTATTTT. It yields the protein CASSFGQGGTDTQYF. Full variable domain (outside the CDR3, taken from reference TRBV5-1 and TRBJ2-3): KAGVTQTPRYLIKTRGQQVTLSCSPISGHRSVSWYQQTPGQGLQFLFEYFSETQRNKGNFPGRFSGRQFSNSRSEMNVSTLELGDSALYLCASSFGQGGTDTQYFGPGTRLTVL.

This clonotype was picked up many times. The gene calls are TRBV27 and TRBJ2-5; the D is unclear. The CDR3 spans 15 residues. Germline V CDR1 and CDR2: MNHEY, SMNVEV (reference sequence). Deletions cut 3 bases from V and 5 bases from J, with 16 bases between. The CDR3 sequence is CASSFMALPRETQYF. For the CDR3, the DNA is TGTGCCAGCAGTTTTATGGCGTTGCCAAGGGAGACCCAGTACTTC.

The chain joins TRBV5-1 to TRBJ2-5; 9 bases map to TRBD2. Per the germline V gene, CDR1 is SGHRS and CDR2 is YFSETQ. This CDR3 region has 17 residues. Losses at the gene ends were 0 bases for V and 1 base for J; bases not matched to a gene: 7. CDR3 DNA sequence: TGCGCCAGCAGCTTGGTGGTAGCGGGGGAGCTCCAAGAGACCCAGTACTTC. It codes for CASSLVVAGELQETQYF.

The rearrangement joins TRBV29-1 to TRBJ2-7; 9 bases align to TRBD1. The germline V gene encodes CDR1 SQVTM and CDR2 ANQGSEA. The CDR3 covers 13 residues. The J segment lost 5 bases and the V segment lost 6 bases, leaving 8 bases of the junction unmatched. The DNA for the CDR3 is TGCAGCGTAGTAGGACAGGGGATGGACGAGCAGTACTTC. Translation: CSVVGQGMDEQYF.

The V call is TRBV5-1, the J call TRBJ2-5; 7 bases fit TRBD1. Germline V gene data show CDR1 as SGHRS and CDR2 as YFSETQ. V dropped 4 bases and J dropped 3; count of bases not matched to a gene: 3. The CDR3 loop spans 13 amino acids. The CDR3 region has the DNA TGCGCCAGCAGCATAGGGACAGAAGAGACCCAGTACTTC. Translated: CASSIGTEETQYF.

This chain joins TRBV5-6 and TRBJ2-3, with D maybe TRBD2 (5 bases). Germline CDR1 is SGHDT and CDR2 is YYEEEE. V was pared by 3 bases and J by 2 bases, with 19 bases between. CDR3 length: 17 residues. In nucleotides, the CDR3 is TGTGCCAGCAGCTCGGATGGTGAGCGGATCCTCACAGATACGCAGTATTTT. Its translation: CASSSDGERILTDTQYF. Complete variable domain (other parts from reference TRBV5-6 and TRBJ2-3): DAGVTQSPTHLIKTRGQQVTLRCSPKSGHDTVSWYQQALGQGPQFIFQYYEEEERQRGNFPDRFSGHQFPNYSSELNVNALLLGDSALYLCASSSDGERILTDTQYFGPGTRLTVL.

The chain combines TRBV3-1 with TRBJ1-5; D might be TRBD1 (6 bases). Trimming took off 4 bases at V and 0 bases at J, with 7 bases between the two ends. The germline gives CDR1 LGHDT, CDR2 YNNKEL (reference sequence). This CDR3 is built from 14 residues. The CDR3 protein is CASSRDNSNQPQHF. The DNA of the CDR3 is TGTGCCAGCAGCCGGGACAATAGCAATCAGCCCCAGCATTTT.

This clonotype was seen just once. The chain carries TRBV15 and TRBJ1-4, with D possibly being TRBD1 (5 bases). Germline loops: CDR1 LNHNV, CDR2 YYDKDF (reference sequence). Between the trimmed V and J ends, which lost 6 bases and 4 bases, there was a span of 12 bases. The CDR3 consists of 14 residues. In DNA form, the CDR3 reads TGTGCCACCAGAGAGACAGCCTTTAATGAAAAACTGTTTTTT. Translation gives CATRETAFNEKLFF.

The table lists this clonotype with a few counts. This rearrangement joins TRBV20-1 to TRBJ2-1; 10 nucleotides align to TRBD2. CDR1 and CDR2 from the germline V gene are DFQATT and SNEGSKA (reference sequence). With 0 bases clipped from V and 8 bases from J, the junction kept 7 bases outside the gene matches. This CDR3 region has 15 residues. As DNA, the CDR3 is TGCAGTGCTAGAGAGCTAGCGGGAGTAGCAGATGAGCAGTTCTTC. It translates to CSARELAGVADEQFF.

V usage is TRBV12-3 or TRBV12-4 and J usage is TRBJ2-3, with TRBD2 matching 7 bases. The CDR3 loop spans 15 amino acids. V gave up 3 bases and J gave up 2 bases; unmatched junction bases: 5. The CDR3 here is CASSFGRSVTDTQYF. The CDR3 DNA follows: TGTGCCAGCAGTTTCGGGAGGTCGGTCACAGATACGCAGTATTTT.

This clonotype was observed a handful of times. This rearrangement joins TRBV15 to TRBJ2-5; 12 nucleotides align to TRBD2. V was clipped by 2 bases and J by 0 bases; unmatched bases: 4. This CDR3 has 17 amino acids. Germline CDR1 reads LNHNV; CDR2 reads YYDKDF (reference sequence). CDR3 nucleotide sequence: TGTGCCACCAGCAGACGACTAGCGGGAGATTACCAAGAGACCCAGTACTTC. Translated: CATSRRLAGDYQETQYF.

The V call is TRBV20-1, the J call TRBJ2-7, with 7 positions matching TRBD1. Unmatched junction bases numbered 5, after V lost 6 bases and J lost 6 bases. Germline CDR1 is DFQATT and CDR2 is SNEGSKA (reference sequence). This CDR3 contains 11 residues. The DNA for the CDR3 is TGCAGTGCGCCACAGGGGTTCGAGCAGTACTTC. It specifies CSAPQGFEQYF.

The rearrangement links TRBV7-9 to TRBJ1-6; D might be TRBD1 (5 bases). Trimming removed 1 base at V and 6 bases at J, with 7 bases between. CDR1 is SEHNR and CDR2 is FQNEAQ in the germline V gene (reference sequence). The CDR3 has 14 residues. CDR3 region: CASSLGGRNSPLHF. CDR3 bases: TGTGCCAGCAGCTTAGGGGGACGTAATTCACCCCTCCACTTT.